This paragraph covers one T cell receptor (beta chain) sequence. Its antigen is undetermined. This sample is part of a study of CD8+ T cells in alopecia areata. Cell sorting was applied to PBMCs, and CD4+ and CD8+ T cells were collected. The V and J ends lost 6 bases and 7 bases respectively, with 19 bases between them. CDR1 SQVTM and CDR2 ANQGSEA come from the germline V gene. The CDR3 is 14 amino acids. Sequencing used cDNA as its template, made by extracting RNA and reverse transcribing it. TCRdb keeps only in-frame clones here, not all; method: immunoSEQ multiplex PCR. Found here are about 130,000 clones, 58% of them singletons; the top ten hold 4.5% to 5.5%. Study observations and caveats: Lesional scalp, notably in alopecia totalis/universalis, had clonality above that of normal scalp. Scalp sequencing captures resident alphabeta T cells of normal skin too.

This clonotype was sampled from a human donor with alopecia areata. The gene calls are TRBV29-1 and TRBJ2-1; a possible D gene is TRBD2 (5 bases). The sequencing used CD4+ T cells sorted from blood, collected at week 0. CDR3 sequence (DNA): TGCAGCGTAGGCCGGGGTGTTATGGGGAATGAGCAGTTCTTC. Translation gives CSVGRGVMGNEQFF.